Listed below are T cell receptor beta chains from one sample, sequenced in a study of blood T cell repertoires in COVID-19. The assay was immunoSEQ multiplex PCR, and TCRdb's table has in-frame clones only and misses some. The sample lists 99,000 or so clones, around nine tenths seen once, with around 2% in the top ten. Sequenced material: peripheral blood. The source is a man aged 50 to 60 with COVID-19, enrolled during active disease. Each CDR3 is given with its conserved first and last residue. A D gene is named only where the DNA matches it firmly. Rows may omit the clone size; those that give it use once, few, many or a size class.

NA	TRBV5-1	few	TRBJ1-3	TGCGCCAGCAGCAAGACAGGAATTCCCACTGGAAACACCATATATTTT	CASSKTGIPTGNTIYF
TRBD1	TRBV27	NA	TRBJ2-1	TGTGCCAGCAGTTTCCTCACAGGGGGCGCAGACGTCCGGGAGCAGTTCTTC	CASSFLTGGADVREQFF
NA	TRBV11-1	NA	TRBJ1-6	TGTGCCAGCAGCTTAGTAGCAGGGGCTCATTCACCCCTCCACTTT	CASSLVAGAHSPLHF
NA	TRBV28	NA	TRBJ1-2	TGTGCCAGCAGGACAGGCCCCTCAGGTGGCTACACCTTC	CASRTGPSGGYTF
TRBD2	TRBV7-3	NA	TRBJ2-3	TGTGCCAGCAGCTCGGGGACTAGCGGGAGCACAGATACGCAGTATTTT	CASSSGTSGSTDTQYF
TRBD1	TRBV6-6	NA	TRBJ1-5	TGTGCCAGCAGTCCCGGACAGGGTGACAATCAGCCCCAGCATTTT	CASSPGQGDNQPQHF
NA	TRBV5-5	NA	TRBJ2-1	TGTGCCAGCAGCCCCTTAGGGGGGGGGAATGAGCAGTTCTTC	CASSPLGGGNEQFF
TRBD2	TRBV30	NA	TRBJ2-7	TGTGCCTCTGTAGCGGGGGTGGGCGAGCAGTACTTC	CASVAGVGEQYF
NA	TRBV19	once	TRBJ1-5	TGTGCCAGTAGTTCATCGCAGGGGCCCCAGCCCCAGCATTTT	CASSSSQGPQPQHF
TRBD1	TRBV5-5	NA	TRBJ1-1	TGTGCCAGCAGCTTGGTAAGCAGGGGGACTGAAGCTTTCTTT	CASSLVSRGTEAFF
TRBD2	TRBV24-1	NA	TRBJ2-1	TGTGCCACCAGTGGAGTTGATAGCGGGGGCCACAATGAGCAGTTCTTC	CATSGVDSGGHNEQFF
TRBD1	TRBV28	NA	TRBJ2-3	TGTGCCAGCAGCAAACAGGGGGCTAGCACAGATACGCAGTATTTT	CASSKQGASTDTQYF
NA	TRBV5-4	NA	TRBJ2-7	TGTGCCAGCAGCGCCGACAGGTACTACGAGCAGTACTTC	CASSADRYYEQYF
NA	TRBV2	NA	TRBJ1-6	TGTGCCAGTGAGGGAGGAGCTTATTCACCCCTCCACTTT	CASEGGAYSPLHF
NA	TRBV5-1	NA	TRBJ1-2	TGCGCCAGCAGCTTGGGGCAGGCTCCTAACTATGGCTACACCTTC	CASSLGQAPNYGYTF
NA	TRBV20-1	NA	TRBJ1-2	TGCAGTGCTCCCCCATCCTATGGCTACACCTTC	CSAPPSYGYTF
TRBD2	TRBV11-3	NA	TRBJ2-3	TGTGCCAGCAGCTTAGGGGTAGCGGGGGCTGATACGCAGTATTTT	CASSLGVAGADTQYF
TRBD1	TRBV11-2	NA	TRBJ1-2	TGTGCCAGCCGTAAAGGGACAGCTTATGGCTACACCTTC	CASRKGTAYGYTF
NA	TRBV11-2	NA	TRBJ1-1	TGTGCCAGCAGCTTGTTTGGGCCGAACACTGAAGCTTTCTTT	CASSLFGPNTEAFF
NA	TRBV7-2	NA	TRBJ2-7	TGTGCCAGCAGCTACCACGGGTATAGCTCCTACGAGCAGTACTTC	CASSYHGYSSYEQYF
TRBD1	TRBV4-1	NA	TRBJ1-1	TGCGCCAGCAGCTCTAAGGACAGGGAAGGTGAAGCTTTCTTT	CASSSKDREGEAFF
TRBD1	TRBV28	few	TRBJ1-6	TGTGCCAGCAGCCTACAGGGGATGATTAATTCACCCCTCCACTTT	CASSLQGMINSPLHF
NA	TRBV28	NA	TRBJ1-6	TGTGCCAGCATCAGACACAGCTATAATTCACCCCTCCACTTT	CASIRHSYNSPLHF
NA	TRBV4-3	NA	TRBJ1-2	TGCGCCAGCAGCCAAGATATGGAGTCCTATGGCTACACCTTC	CASSQDMESYGYTF
NA	TRBV27	NA	TRBJ2-3	TGTGCCAGCAGTTACGACTCCCGCACAGATACGCAGTATTTT	CASSYDSRTDTQYF
TRBD1	TRBV7-8	NA	TRBJ1-6	TGTGCCAGCAGCTTAGAGGGGGACAGAACGGGTTCACCCCTCCACTTT	CASSLEGDRTGSPLHF
TRBD1	TRBV18	NA	TRBJ2-6	TGTGCCAGCTCACCACAACAGGGGGCGCCCGGGGCCAACGTCCTGACTTTC	CASSPQQGAPGANVLTF
NA	TRBV11-2	NA	TRBJ1-5	TGTGCCAGCAGCTTAGGGCCAGATAGCAATCAGCCCCAGCATTTT	CASSLGPDSNQPQHF
NA	TRBV19	NA	TRBJ1-2	TGTGCCAGTAGTATGTTAGACAGAGGCTATGGCTACACCTTC	CASSMLDRGYGYTF
NA	TRBV5-8	NA	TRBJ1-2	TGTGCCAGCAGATATCTCAGGGCGGATATTAACTATGGCTACACCTTC	CASRYLRADINYGYTF
NA	TRBV4-3	NA	TRBJ1-2	TGCGCCAGCAGCCAAGTGGCCGACAGGACTAACTATGGCTACACCTTC	CASSQVADRTNYGYTF
TRBD2	TRBV12-3/TRBV12-4	NA	TRBJ2-7	TGTGCCACCCGGACTAGCGCCTCGTACGAGCAGTACTTC	CATRTSASYEQYF
NA	TRBV4-3	NA	TRBJ1-1	TGCGCCAGCAGCCGATCGTCCGGGAATATGAACACTGAAGCTTTCTTT	CASSRSSGNMNTEAFF
TRBD2	TRBV7-2	NA	TRBJ2-7	TGTGCCAGCAGCTTTGCGCGGGGGGATGAGCAGTACTTC	CASSFARGDEQYF
TRBD1	TRBV28	NA	TRBJ2-5	TGTGCCAGCAATACACAGGACAGGGGGCTAGAGACCCAGTACTTC	CASNTQDRGLETQYF
NA	TRBV7-2	NA	TRBJ2-3	TGTGCCAGCAGCTTAGAGACAGGCACAGATACGCAGTATTTT	CASSLETGTDTQYF
TRBD1	TRBV6-1	NA	TRBJ1-2	TGTGCCAGCAGTGAACAGGACAGGCTCTATGGCTACACCTTC	CASSEQDRLYGYTF
NA	TRBV6-4	NA	TRBJ1-5	TGTGCCAGCAGTGACAATTCAGGGAAACAGCCCCAGCATTTT	CASSDNSGKQPQHF
TRBD2	TRBV2	NA	TRBJ2-7	TGTGCCAGCACCGAGGGAGGGTACTACGAGCAGTACTTC	CASTEGGYYEQYF
TRBD2	TRBV19	NA	TRBJ2-2	TGTGCCAGTAGTATCGGGTCTAGCGGGCCGAACACCGGGGAGCTGTTTTTT	CASSIGSSGPNTGELFF
NA	TRBV6-6	NA	TRBJ1-1	TGTGCCAGCAGTAGCGGGACGGTAAACACTGAAGCTTTCTTT	CASSSGTVNTEAFF